This record looks at one T cell receptor beta chain sequence and its context. The source of the sample is a study of blood T cell repertoires in COVID-19. Data came from immunoSEQ multiplex PCR; TCRdb stores just in-frame clones and leaves some out. Counted here are about 490,000 clones, approximately 85% occurring once; the ten biggest clones make up 3.2%. Germline lookup yields CDR1 MDHEN and CDR2 SYDVKM. V shed 10 bases and J shed 3 bases, with 12 bases lying between them. There are 12 residues in the CDR3. This receptor was obtained from a human donor in a cohort sampled during active COVID-19. V is TRBV28 and J is TRBJ1-2, with D maybe TRBD1 (5 bases). The specimen was peripheral blood. CDR3 in amino acids: CAIETEDYGYTF. The CDR3 bases are TGTGCCATAGAGACAGAAGACTATGGCTACACCTTC.